The entry below gives a single T cell receptor (beta chain) sequence along with its context. Produced via immunoSEQ multiplex PCR; TCRdb's table is partial and in-frame only. The data hold approximately 20,000 clones, with over 85% observed a single time. Germline V CDR1 and CDR2: LNHDA, SQIVND (reference sequence). This CDR3 comprises 15 residues. V was pared by 2 bases and J by 5 bases, with 7 bases of the junction left unmatched. This sample was taken from a study of T cell changes during pregnancy in multiple sclerosis. This specimen was CD8+ T cells from peripheral blood mononuclear cells, taken in the second trimester of pregnancy. The rearrangement joins TRBV19 to TRBJ2-7; 9 nucleotides align to TRBD2. The sequence was collected from a female donor in good health, enrolled as a control in a pregnancy study. The CDR3 sequence: CASSITLAGTDEQYF. CDR3 sequence (DNA): TGTGCCAGTAGTATAACGCTAGCGGGAACCGACGAGCAGTACTTC.